The 29 T cell receptor beta chains in this list originate from one sample, sequenced in a study of blood T cells in healthy people across ages. Next came a second PCR, run for about 6 to 12 cycles, which used a sample-barcoded 5' primer along with a J-beta primer mix. TCRdb called the 5' RACE reads again in MiXCR, with one record for every CDR3 protein. The sample holds 500,000 to 600,000 distinct CDR3 sequences, approximately 25% seen once. Sequenced sample: blood. These receptor sequences come from a woman between 65 and 79 years old in good health.

This sequence joins TRBV7-9 and TRBJ2-7, with 8 nucleotides matching TRBD1. The length of the CDR3 is 17 residues. V was pared by 6 bases and J by 5 bases, with 18 bases of the junction left unmatched. Germline CDR1 is SEHNR and CDR2 is FQNEAQ (reference sequence). DNA for the CDR3: TGTGCCAGCAGTAAACTTTATGGGGACAGGAGAAAGGACGAGCAGTACTTC. Its protein is CASSKLYGDRRKDEQYF.

This clonotype has just a few counts. V is TRBV7-2 and J is TRBJ2-2; D call uncertain. The CDR3 has 13 residues. Germline loops: CDR1 SGHTA, CDR2 FQGNSA. V was shortened by 3 bases and J by 4 bases, with 6 bases between the two germline ends. In nucleotides, the CDR3 is TGTGCCAGCAGCTTGGCAGCCACCGGGGAGCTGTTTTTT. This gives the protein CASSLAATGELFF.

The chain carries TRBV3-1 and TRBJ2-1, with 13 bases that match TRBD2. CDR3 length: 16 residues. Unmatched junction bases numbered 7, after V lost 1 base and J lost 10 bases. Germline assignment: CDR1 LGHDT and CDR2 YNNKEL (reference sequence). Here the CDR3 reads CASSQGTSGGAKEQFF. The CDR3 DNA reads TGTGCCAGCAGCCAAGGAACTAGCGGGGGGGCAAAGGAGCAGTTCTTC.

V usage is TRBV7-2 and J usage is TRBJ2-1, with D possibly matching TRBD1 (5 bases). CDR1 SGHTA and CDR2 FQGNSA come from the germline V gene. Between the trimmed V and J ends, which lost 2 bases and 4 bases, there was a span of 12 bases. This CDR3 has 15 amino acids. The CDR3, as DNA: TGTGCCAGCAGCTTATTCAGGGCTAATTACAATGAGCAGTTCTTC. Translating it yields CASSLFRANYNEQFF.

The gene calls are TRBV7-9 and TRBJ2-7; no definite D call. The germline V gene has CDR1 SEHNR and CDR2 FQNEAQ (reference sequence). Trimming pared 5 bases from V and 3 bases from J, leaving 14 bases between. There are 14 residues in the CDR3. The CDR3 spells CASSPDGSFYEQYF. In DNA, the CDR3 is TGTGCCAGCAGCCCAGACGGGTCCTTCTACGAGCAGTACTTC.

CDR3 sequence: CSARRPGAMDEQYF. CDR3 coding DNA: TGCAGTGCTAGACGGCCAGGCGCCATGGACGAGCAGTACTTC. V and J are TRBV20-1 and TRBJ2-7; D remains unclear. Germline CDR1 is DFQATT and CDR2 is SNEGSKA (reference sequence). The CDR3 sequence is 14 residues long. Trimming took 2 bases from V and 5 from J, leaving 16 bases between them.

This clonotype was detected only a few times. V and J are TRBV12-1 and TRBJ2-1. TRBV12-1 is deemed a pseudogene. This CDR3 region has 12 residues. The CDR3 loop reads CASSFGDDEQFF. The CDR3, as DNA: TGTGCCAGCAGCTTTGGTGACGATGAGCAGTTCTTC.

This clonotype was observed many times. This rearrangement joins TRBV7-9 to TRBJ1-5; D call uncertain. This CDR3 comprises 12 residues. Germline CDR1 and CDR2: SEHNR and FQNEAQ (reference sequence). V lost 2 bases to trimming and J lost 3 bases, with 2 bases between them. The CDR3 region has the DNA TGTGCCAGCAGCTTATTCAATCAGCCCCAGCATTTT. Translating it yields CASSLFNQPQHF.

The V and J genes are TRBV20-1 and TRBJ2-5, with 8 bases fitting TRBD2. Germline lookup yields CDR1 DFQATT and CDR2 SNEGSKA (reference sequence). The ends lost 6 bases at V and 2 bases at J; junction bases unmatched: 14. The CDR3 contains 16 residues. CDR3 protein: CSAKIWGSGGQETQYF. As DNA, the CDR3 is TGCAGTGCAAAAATTTGGGGAAGCGGGGGACAAGAGACCCAGTACTTC.

This clonotype was observed a few times. The chain joins TRBV6-1 to TRBJ2-1, with D tentatively TRBD1 (5 bases). The CDR3 contains 13 residues. V shed 0 bases and J shed 12 bases, with 12 bases lying between them. Germline V lookup: CDR1 MNHNS, CDR2 SASEGT. The CDR3 bases are TGTGCCAGCAGTGAAGCTAGAACAAGGGGGCAGTTCTTC. It encodes CASSEARTRGQFF.

This chain joins TRBV5-8 and TRBJ1-1; no clear D gene. V lost 4 bases, J lost 5 bases, and 12 bases lay in between. Germline lookup yields CDR1 SGHTS and CDR2 YDEGEE. CDR3 length: 13 amino acids. This CDR3 reads CASSTISVTEAFF. CDR3 coding DNA: TGTGCCAGCAGCACAATCTCGGTTACTGAAGCTTTCTTT. The whole variable domain, remainder taken from reference TRBV5-8 and TRBJ1-1, is EAGVTQSPTHLIKTRGQQATLRCSPISGHTSVYWYQQALGLGLQFLLWYDEGEERNRGNFPPRFSGRQFPNYSSELNVNALELEDSALYLCASSTISVTEAFFGQGTRLTVV.

This clonotype was found once. V and J are TRBV7-2 and TRBJ1-2; TRBD1 matches at 10 bases. V was clipped by 1 base and J by 4 bases; unmatched bases: 3. CDR1 and CDR2 from the germline V gene are SGHTA and FQGNSA. The CDR3 has 15 amino acids. CDR3 sequence reads: CASSLDWDRGYGYTF. The DNA for the CDR3 is TGTGCCAGCAGCTTAGACTGGGACAGGGGCTATGGCTACACCTTC.

This clonotype was found a few times. This chain uses TRBV7-3 with TRBJ2-6; D ambiguous. The V end lost 5 bases, the J end lost 0 bases, and 8 bases lay between the germline ends. From germline, CDR1 is SGHTA and CDR2 FQGTGA. This CDR3 has 15 amino acids. The CDR3 nucleotides read TGTGCCAGCAGCCCCCACCACTCTGGGGCCAACGTCCTGACTTTC. This sequence encodes CASSPHHSGANVLTF.

This chain links TRBV11-3 with TRBJ2-7; 10 bases are shared with TRBD1. The ends lost 5 bases at V and 4 bases at J; junction bases unmatched: 8. CDR1 is SGHNT and CDR2 is YENEEA in the germline V gene. This CDR3 is 15 amino acids long. The CDR3 loop is CASSPDRGVLYEQYF. CDR3 DNA: TGTGCCAGCAGCCCGGACAGGGGGGTATTGTACGAGCAGTACTTC.

A word on this clonotype: The conserved final phenylalanine or tryptophan is absent from the CDR3, which likely points to a read error. This sequence joins TRBV5-1 and TRBJ1-2; the D gene is possibly TRBD1 (5 bases). V lost 0 bases to trimming and J lost 6 bases, with 12 bases between them. CDR3 length: 14 amino acids. Germline V gives CDR1 SGHRS, CDR2 YFSETQ. In DNA, the CDR3 is TGCGCCAGCAGCTTGGATTCCAGGGTGGATGGCTACACCCTC. This translates into CASSLDSRVDGYTL.

The rearrangement uses TRBV20-1 and TRBJ2-3; D remains ambiguous. Germline CDR1 reads DFQATT; CDR2 reads SNEGSKA (reference sequence). The CDR3 contains 12 residues. V lost 6 bases to trimming and J lost 6 bases, with 13 bases between them. CDR3 sequence (DNA): TGCAGTGCCACGAAGGTCGGGGATACGCAGTATTTT. Protein sequence: CSATKVGDTQYF.

The chain couples TRBV7-2 to TRBJ2-5, with 13 bases aligning to TRBD2. J lost 1 base, V lost 3 bases, and 8 bases had no gene match. Germline loops: CDR1 SGHTA, CDR2 FQGNSA. The length of the CDR3 is 18 residues. CDR3 sequence: CASSFRRGLAGTQETQYF. The CDR3 DNA reads as TGTGCCAGCAGCTTCCGTAGGGGACTAGCGGGGACCCAAGAGACCCAGTACTTC.

The CDR3 loop is CASSHSTRKTNEKLFF. DNA for the CDR3: TGCGCCAGCAGCCACTCAACGAGGAAAACTAATGAAAAACTGTTTTTT. The gene calls are TRBV4-3 and TRBJ1-4, with D hard to call. Deletions cut 3 bases from V and 1 base from J, with 12 bases between. The CDR3 consists of 16 residues. Germline V gene lookup returns CDR1 LGHNA and CDR2 YSLEER.

The CDR3: CASSLGTSGFETQYF. The CDR3 DNA follows: TGTGCCAGCAGCTTAGGGACTAGCGGATTTGAGACCCAGTACTTC. The chain is built from TRBV7-7 and TRBJ2-5; 10 positions agree with TRBD2. CDR3 length: 15 amino acids. V lost 1 base to trimming and J lost 5 bases; unmatched junction nucleotides: 4. CDR1 is SSHAT, CDR2 FNYEAQ, per germline (reference sequence). Variable domain in full (rest from reference TRBV7-7 and TRBJ2-5): GAGVSQSPRYKVTKRGQDVTLRCDPISSHATLYWYQQALGQGPEFLTYFNYEAQPDKSGLPSDRFSAERPEGSISTLTIQRTEQRDSAMYRCASSLGTSGFETQYFGPGTRLLVL.

V usage is TRBV10-3 and J usage is TRBJ2-5, with 10 bases that match TRBD1. The ends lost 9 bases at V and 5 bases at J; junction bases unmatched: 6. Germline V gives CDR1 ENHRY, CDR2 SYGVKD. CDR3 length: 13 amino acids. Here the CDR3 DNA reads TGTGCCATTGGGACAGGGGCGGAGGAGACCCAGTACTTC. Translated: CAIGTGAEETQYF.

A few counts support this clonotype. J is TRBJ1-2 and V is TRBV3-1; 8 positions match TRBD1. CDR1 is LGHDT, CDR2 YNNKEL, per germline (reference sequence). V lost 4 bases to trimming and J lost 4 bases; unmatched junction nucleotides: 8. This CDR3 has 15 amino acids. DNA for the CDR3: TGTGCCAGCAGCCCCTGGACAGGGTCGGGCTATGGCTACACCTTC. It specifies CASSPWTGSGYGYTF.

This clonotype was seen a few times. The chain couples TRBV5-1 to TRBJ2-5; D perhaps matches TRBD1 (6 bases). CDR3 length: 14 amino acids. V was pared by 3 bases and J by 7 bases, with 16 bases between. The germline V gene has CDR1 SGHRS and CDR2 YFSETQ. In DNA form, the CDR3 reads TGCGCCAGCAGCTCTGGTGGGGGCAGCGGGACCCAGTACTTC. As protein: CASSSGGGSGTQYF. The variable domain in full, with the rest retrieved from reference TRBV5-1 and TRBJ2-5, is KAGVTQTPRYLIKTRGQQVTLSCSPISGHRSVSWYQQTPGQGLQFLFEYFSETQRNKGNFPGRFSGRQFSNSRSEMNVSTLELGDSALYLCASSSGGGSGTQYFGPGTRLLVL.

This clonotype was detected only once. The rearrangement links TRBV10-3 to TRBJ2-2; maybe TRBD2 (5 bases). Germline values: CDR1 ENHRY, CDR2 SYGVKD. CDR3 size: 18 residues. V gave up 0 bases and J gave up 1 base, with 15 bases separating them. The CDR3, as DNA: TGTGCCATCAGTGAGTCTAGGTCGGCGACTATGAACACCGGGGAGCTGTTTTTT. It codes for CAISESRSATMNTGELFF.

V is TRBV2 and J is TRBJ1-1; D might be TRBD1 (6 bases). This CDR3 region has 15 residues. CDR1 is SNHLY and CDR2 is FYNNEI in the germline V gene. The ends were cut back, 5 bases at V and 7 bases at J, with 20 bases in the middle. CDR3 residues: CASSPIGTLQLEAFF. CDR3 nucleotides: TGTGCCAGCAGTCCGATCGGGACATTGCAACTTGAAGCTTTCTTT.

This chain uses TRBV5-1 with TRBJ2-1; 8 nucleotides agree with TRBD2. Germline V CDR1 and CDR2: SGHRS, YFSETQ. There are 14 residues in the CDR3. With 8 bases clipped from V and 8 bases from J, the junction kept 12 bases outside the gene matches. CDR3 sequence reads: CASSGGDLRYEQFF. The DNA of the CDR3 is TGCGCCAGTTCCGGGGGGGACCTACGGTATGAGCAGTTCTTC.

This clonotype was counted between two and nine times. V usage is TRBV20-1 and J usage is TRBJ2-2; tentatively, D is TRBD1 (5 bases). The germline V and J ends were trimmed by 0 bases and 3 bases, with 8 bases remaining between them. Per germline, CDR1 DFQATT and CDR2 SNEGSKA (reference sequence). CDR3 length: 14 amino acids. The CDR3 reads CSARDRAYTGELFF. CDR3 DNA sequence: TGCAGTGCTAGAGACAGGGCCTACACCGGGGAGCTGTTTTTT.

The table lists this clonotype with a few counts. This chain joins TRBV20-1 and TRBJ2-5, with a tentative D call TRBD1 (5 bases). The J call may be incorrect, as the DNA end agrees better with TRBJ2-1. The CDR3 runs to 15 residues. Germline assignment: CDR1 DFQATT and CDR2 SNEGSKA (reference sequence). CDR3 sequence (DNA): TGCAGTGCCCCTACGCGGCAGGGTGGCTACAATGAGCAGTTCTTC. Translated: CSAPTRQGGYNEQFF.

This chain joins TRBV10-3 and TRBJ2-3, with 8 bases identical to TRBD2. This CDR3 has 15 amino acids. The J segment lost 1 base and the V segment lost 6 bases, leaving 6 bases of the junction unmatched. CDR1 is ENHRY, CDR2 SYGVKD, per germline. CDR3 region: CAIRGSGGRTDTQYF. As DNA, the CDR3 is TGTGCCATCAGGGGGAGCGGGGGCCGCACAGATACGCAGTATTTT.

V and J are TRBV18 and TRBJ2-4; D may be TRBD1 (5 bases). CDR1 KGHSH and CDR2 LQKENI come from the germline V gene. V was shortened by 4 bases and J by 8 bases, with 12 bases between the two germline ends. This CDR3 contains 13 residues. The DNA of the CDR3 is TGTGCCAGCTCACAGGGGATCGTGGACATTCAGTACTTC. It yields the protein CASSQGIVDIQYF.